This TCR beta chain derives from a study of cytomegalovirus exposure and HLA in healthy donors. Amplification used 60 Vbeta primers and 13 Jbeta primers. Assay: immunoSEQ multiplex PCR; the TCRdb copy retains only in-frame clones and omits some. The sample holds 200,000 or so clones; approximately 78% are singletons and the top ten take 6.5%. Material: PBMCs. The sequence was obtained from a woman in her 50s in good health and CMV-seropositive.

The CDR3 loop reads CASSIGGAGLRGGELFF. The CDR3 bases are TGTGCCAGTAGTATAGGCGGAGCGGGCCTGAGGGGCGGGGAGCTGTTTTTT. The rearrangement joins TRBV19 to TRBJ2-2; the D gene is possibly TRBD2 (6 bases). CDR1 and CDR2 (germline): LNHDA, SQIVND (reference sequence). The CDR3 covers 17 residues. The germline V and J ends were trimmed by 1 base and 7 bases, with 19 bases remaining between them. The variable domain in full, with the rest retrieved from reference TRBV19 and TRBJ2-2, is DGGITQSPKYLFRKEGQNVTLSCEQNLNHDAMYWYRQDPGQGLRLIYYSQIVNDFQKGDIAEGYSVSREKKESFPLTVTSAQKNPTAFYLCASSIGGAGLRGGELFFGEGSRLTVL.